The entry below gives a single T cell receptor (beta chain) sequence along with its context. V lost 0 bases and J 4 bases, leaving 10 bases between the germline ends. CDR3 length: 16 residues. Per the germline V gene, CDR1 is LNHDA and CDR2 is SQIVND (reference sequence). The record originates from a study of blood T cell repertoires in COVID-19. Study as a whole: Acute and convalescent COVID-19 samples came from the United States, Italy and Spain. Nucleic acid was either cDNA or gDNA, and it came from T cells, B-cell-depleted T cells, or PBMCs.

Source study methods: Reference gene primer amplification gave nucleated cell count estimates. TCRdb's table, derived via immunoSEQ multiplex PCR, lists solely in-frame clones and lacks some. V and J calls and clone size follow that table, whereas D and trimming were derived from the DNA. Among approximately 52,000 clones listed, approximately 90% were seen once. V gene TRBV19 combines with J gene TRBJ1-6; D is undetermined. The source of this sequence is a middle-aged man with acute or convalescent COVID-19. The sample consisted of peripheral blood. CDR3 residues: CASSIDRFSYNSPLHF. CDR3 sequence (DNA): TGTGCCAGTAGTATAGATCGTTTCAGTTATAATTCACCCCTCCACTTT.